A selection of T cell receptor beta chains follows, all from one sample in a study of CD8+CD57+ T cells in acquired aplastic anemia. TCRdb called the reads again in MiXCR, with one record for every CDR3 protein. This sample yields about 190,000 distinct CDR3 sequences, of which roughly half are seen a single time; roughly 15% belongs to the top ten. The sample comprised sorted CD4+, CD8+, or CD8+CD57+ T cells (not recorded which) from PBMCs. The receptors stem from a human donor in good health, serving as a control. CDR3s include the opening cysteine and the closing phenylalanine or tryptophan. D genes are given only for firm matches. Only some rows state a clone size, as once, few, many or a class for expanded clones.

CDR3	DNA	D	V	size	J
CASSIVKGSYGEQYF	TGTGCCAGTAGTATTGTTAAGGGGTCCTACGGCGAGCAGTACTTC	.	TRBV19	many	TRBJ2-7
CATSARGGNQPQHF	TGTGCCACCAGTGCCAGGGGAGGCAATCAGCCCCAGCATTTT	.	TRBV24-1	.	TRBJ1-5
CSARPSGGAATGELFF	TGCAGTGCTAGACCTAGCGGGGGGGCCGCGACCGGGGAGCTGTTTTTT	TRBD2	TRBV20-1	many	TRBJ2-2
CASRDDRGRNNEQYF	TGTGCCAGCAGAGACGACAGGGGGAGGAATAATGAGCAGTACTTC	TRBD1	TRBV2	.	TRBJ2-7
CAISSRGPYEQYF	TGTGCCATCTCCTCACGGGGACCCTACGAGCAGTACTTC	.	TRBV10-3	many	TRBJ2-7
CASSLNGAGTGGHEQYF	TGTGCCAGCAGCTTAAATGGTGCCGGGACAGGGGGCCACGAGCAGTACTTC	TRBD1	TRBV7-2	many	TRBJ2-7
CASSARAATPGAFF	TGTGCCAGCAGTGCTAGAGCCGCAACCCCGGGAGCTTTCTTT	.	TRBV25-1	.	TRBJ1-1
CASRVPGDYEQYF	TGTGCCAGCAGGGTACCTGGGGACTACGAGCAGTACTTC	.	TRBV6-5	.	TRBJ2-7
CATSRVGGGIYEQYF	TGTGCCACCAGCAGAGTTGGTGGGGGGATCTACGAGCAGTACTTC	.	TRBV15	.	TRBJ2-7
CASSLPGSNSPLHF	TGTGCCAGCAGCTTACCAGGTAGCAATTCACCCCTCCACTTT	.	TRBV7-8	many	TRBJ1-6
CASSRQGYTF	TGTGCCAGCAGCCGACAGGGCTACACCTTC	.	TRBV9	.	TRBJ1-2
CAISESMGQKVTEAFF	TGTGCCATCAGTGAGTCTATGGGACAGAAAGTCACTGAGGCTTTCTTT	TRBD1	TRBV10-3	few	TRBJ1-1
CASSEGQGISYEQYF	TGTGCCAGCAGCGAGGGACAGGGAATATCCTACGAGCAGTACTTC	TRBD1	TRBV9	.	TRBJ2-7
CASSGHAGSTEAFF	TGTGCCAGCAGTGGACATGCGGGGAGCACTGAAGCTTTCTTT	.	TRBV25-1	.	TRBJ1-1
CASSREGLDEKLFF	TGTGCCAGCAGCCGGGAGGGTTTGGACGAAAAACTGTTTTTT	.	TRBV7-9	.	TRBJ1-4
CASRLKGTGGLDSPLHF	TGCGCCAGCAGACTTAAAGGGACAGGGGGCTTAGATTCACCCCTCCACTTT	TRBD1	TRBV4-1	once	TRBJ1-6
CASSRGTGILPGNEQFF	TGTGCCAGTAGTAGGGGGACAGGGATCCTCCCGGGCAATGAGCAGTTCTTC	TRBD1	TRBV19	.	TRBJ2-1
CASSEAGQPQHF	TGTGCCAGCAGTGAGGCTGGGCAGCCCCAGCATTTT	.	TRBV27	.	TRBJ1-5
CASVAGAYEQYF	TGTGCCAGCGTAGCGGGAGCCTACGAGCAGTACTTC	TRBD2	TRBV7-9	few	TRBJ2-7
CSAMEGGDRYTF	TGCAGTGCTATGGAAGGGGGGGACCGCTACACCTTC	.	TRBV20-1	few	TRBJ1-2
CSARDRLGRETQYF	TGCAGTGCTAGAGATCGTCTGGGAAGGGAGACCCAGTACTTC	.	TRBV20-1	.	TRBJ2-5
CASNSQGQETQYF	TGTGCCAGTAATAGTCAAGGGCAAGAGACCCAGTACTTC	.	TRBV19	.	TRBJ2-5
CASSYLNYEQYF	TGTGCCAGCAGTTACCTAAACTACGAGCAGTACTTC	.	TRBV6-1	.	TRBJ2-7
CASSPIAQALPSF	TGTGCCAGCAGCCCCATCGCCCAAGCCCTCCCTTCCTTC	.	TRBV12-3/TRBV12-4	.	TRBJ2-5
CAIRGTGGNSPLHF	TGTGCCATCAGGGGGACAGGGGGTAATTCACCCCTCCACTTT	TRBD1	TRBV10-3	.	TRBJ1-6
CASSPNSYEQYF	TGTGCCAGCAGTCCTAATTCCTACGAGCAGTACTTC	.	TRBV14	many	TRBJ2-7
CASSLGWGASQPQHF	TGTGCCAGCAGCTTAGGATGGGGGGCGAGTCAGCCCCAGCATTTT	.	TRBV7-2	.	TRBJ1-5
CSATRGVSDTQYF	TGCAGTGCTACCCGGGGGGTCTCAGATACGCAGTATTTT	TRBD2	TRBV20-1	.	TRBJ2-3
CATSGDRSPWTQHF	TGTGCCACCAGCGGTGACAGATCCCCATGGACCCAGCATTTT	.	TRBV24-1	many	TRBJ1-5
CASSLIPSGETDTQYF	TGCGCCAGCAGCTTGATTCCTAGCGGGGAGACAGATACGCAGTATTTT	TRBD2	TRBV5-1	.	TRBJ2-3
CASSSGQAGEQYF	TGTGCCAGCAGCTCTGGACAGGCCGGGGAGCAGTACTTC	TRBD1	TRBV7-3	.	TRBJ2-7
CASSYSGHEETQYF	TGTGCCAGCAGTTACTCGGGACATGAAGAGACCCAGTACTTC	.	TRBV6-6	many	TRBJ2-5
CSVQGQATTEAFF	TGCAGCGTGCAGGGACAGGCAACCACTGAAGCTTTCTTT	TRBD1	TRBV29-1	.	TRBJ1-1
CASSLAGRTVNTEAFF	TGTGCCAGCAGTTTAGCAGGAAGGACAGTGAACACTGAAGCTTTCTTT	.	TRBV12-3/TRBV12-4	.	TRBJ1-1
CASSVGPALGNSPLHF	TGTGCCAGCAGCGTGGGTCCGGCGCTGGGTAATTCACCCCTCCACTTT	.	TRBV9	.	TRBJ1-6
CAISLATGSGNTIYF	TGTGCCATCAGTCTAGCGACTGGCTCTGGAAACACCATATATTTT	.	TRBV10-3	many	TRBJ1-3
CSARGQAKDSNQPQHF	TGCAGTGCTAGGGGACAGGCCAAGGACAGCAATCAGCCCCAGCATTTT	TRBD1	TRBV20-1	.	TRBJ1-5
CASSLAALGRTGELFF	TGTGCCAGCAGCCTTGCTGCACTCGGTCGCACCGGGGAGCTGTTTTTT	.	TRBV7-9	.	TRBJ2-2
CASSSQVNYGYTF	TGTGCCAGCAGCTCACAGGTTAACTATGGCTACACCTTC	.	TRBV9	.	TRBJ1-2
CASSLAGGSLNTEAFF	TGTGCCAGCAGCTTAGCCGGGGGATCCCTTAACACTGAAGCTTTCTTT	.	TRBV7-9	many	TRBJ1-1
CAISSSPAMGNSPLHF	TGTGCCATCAGTAGTTCACCAGCTATGGGTAATTCACCCCTCCACTTT	.	TRBV10-3	.	TRBJ1-6